The T cell receptor beta chain under discussion was sequenced for a study of blood T cell repertoires in COVID-19. Original processing methods: Nucleated cell number was recorded as an estimate derived from reference gene primer amplification. Libraries were prepared by immunoSEQ multiplex PCR; TCRdb keeps only in-frame clonotypes and omits some of them. V and J calls and clone size are given by that table; D and trimming were obtained from the DNA. The sample contains over 120,000 clones, around 89% of which appear only once. The table lists this clone with a count of one. The CDR3 runs to 16 residues. Germline CDR1 is SGHTS and CDR2 is YDEGEE. The V gene end was trimmed by 3 bases and the J gene end by 5 bases; junction bases not matched to a gene: 11.

V and J are TRBV5-8 and TRBJ2-5; 9 bases line up with TRBD1. The sequenced sample was peripheral blood. This sequence was found in a man aged 55 to 69 with active or convalescent COVID-19. CDR3 in DNA: TGTGCCAGCAGCTCGCCTGGGACAGGGTGGTGGGAGACCCAGTACTTC. It specifies CASSSPGTGWWETQYF. Supplemented by reference TRBV5-8 and TRBJ2-5, the full variable domain reads EAGVTQSPTHLIKTRGQQATLRCSPISGHTSVYWYQQALGLGLQFLLWYDEGEERNRGNFPPRFSGRQFPNYSSELNVNALELEDSALYLCASSSPGTGWWETQYFGPGTRLLVL.